The clone carrying this T cell receptor (beta chain) was found many times. Its antigen remains unidentified. Assay used: immunoSEQ multiplex PCR; TCRdb lists only in-frame clones, some missing. This sample shows 20,000 to 25,000 clones and no singletons; roughly 6.6% rests with the ten largest. The entry originates in a study of T cells after posttransplantation cyclophosphamide. Findings and caveats of the study: TRB overlap between skin or GI tissue T cells and blood was limited. TRB clonality was highly associated with recipient CMV seropositivity and reactivation. Donor-recipient repertoire similarity was low at 1-2 months, rising over year one.

This clonotype originated in an older woman in good health, CMV-negative, and a related stem cell transplant donor. Sequencing was performed on PBMCs.

CDR3 protein: CARGGTLYEQYF. The CDR3 DNA reads as TGCGCCAGAGGGGGCACCCTCTACGAGCAGTACTTC. The chain combines TRBV4-3 with TRBJ2-7, with 7 positions matching TRBD1. The V gene's germline CDR1 is LGHNA and CDR2 YSLEER. This CDR3 region has 12 residues. V shed 9 bases and J 3 bases; nucleotides not matched to a gene: 5.